This T cell receptor beta chain stems from a study of CD8+CD57+ T cells in acquired aplastic anemia. Study context: The study obtained an average of approximately 3 ug of DNA from sorted CD4+ and CD8+ cells. CD4+ reads averaged roughly 9.8 million in healthy donors. Study findings and constraints: Patient and control CD8+ Simpson's diversity was not significantly different. There were around 28 CD8+ CDR3 sequences that occurred in both patients and controls.

This clonotype was seen a few times. Its specificity is unknown. The CDR3 runs to 14 residues. The V end was cut by 3 bases, the J end by 2 bases, with 11 bases between. In germline, CDR1 is SGHVS, CDR2 FQNEAQ. The TCR beta profiling, which covered VDJ combination and CDR3 sequence, was carried out using genomic DNA as the template. TCRdb processed the reads anew with MiXCR; each CDR3 protein has one entry. The profile covers some 68,000 distinct CDR3 sequences, with roughly 50% appearing a single time and about 8.5% taken by the ten largest. The sequenced sample consisted of sorted CD4+, CD8+, or CD8+CD57+ T cells (not recorded which) from PBMCs. The chain links TRBV7-8 to TRBJ2-7; D gene ambiguous. This clonotype was obtained from a human donor in good health, serving as a control. The CDR3 sequence is CASSFKVLPYEQYF. CDR3 in DNA: TGTGCCAGCAGCTTTAAGGTCTTACCCTACGAGCAGTACTTC.